This paragraph reports one TCR beta chain. Repertoires were generated with immunoSEQ multiplex PCR, while TCRdb's copy carries only in-frame clones and drops some. Among around 64,000 clones listed, about 80% were seen once. Germline values: CDR1 SNHLY, CDR2 FYNNEI. Trimming cost V 6 bases and J 6 bases, with 8 bases left between them. The CDR3 is 11 amino acids. The sample belongs to a study of OX40 agonist ivuxolimab in advanced cancers. The V call is TRBV2, the J call TRBJ1-1, with D uncertain. The input for sequencing was CD4+ or CD8+ T cells sorted from blood, taken in a trial of the OX40 agonist ivuxolimab. The sequence derives from an adult with an advanced solid tumor such as melanoma, head and neck, liver or kidney cancer. The CDR3 protein is CASRRSSEAFF. The CDR3 DNA reads TGTGCCAGCAGACGGTCCTCTGAAGCTTTCTTT.